Shown below are 31 T cell receptor beta chains from a single sample sequenced in a study of low-dose radiotherapy and immunotherapy resistance in tumors (dated by TCRdb to between 2020 and 2023). In light of the paper, this sample's time point label describes: before trial treatment. Sequenced using an Illumina MiniSeq. TCRs were amplified for 20 to 25 PCR cycles with Phusion, using a constant-region primer paired with the adapter attached to the V primers. TCRdb ran its own pipeline on the public reads, namely fastp trimming at Q25 and MiXCR clone calling, and kept in-frame beta chains. When rows share a CDR3 protein, they turn into one entry using the most common DNA and genes. The sample yields about 50,000 distinct CDR3 sequences; 12% were counted once. Roughly 6.2% of the sample comes from the top ten. The source was PBMCs, collected before treatment. The receptors stem from a female donor with ovarian cancer.

The table lists this clonotype with many counts. The gene calls are TRBV28 and TRBJ2-1; possible D gene TRBD2, 7 bases. The CDR3 consists of 16 residues. From germline, CDR1 is MDHEN and CDR2 SYDVKM. The V gene lost 5 bases and the J gene lost 0 bases, with 14 bases spanning the gap. The CDR3 DNA sequence: TGTGCCAGCAGTGCTAAGGGGGGGAGCTCCTACAATGAGCAGTTCTTC. Its translation is CASSAKGGSSYNEQFF. The full variable domain, with the rest looked up from reference TRBV28 and TRBJ2-1, is DVKVTQSSRYLVKRTGEKVFLECVQDMDHENMFWYRQDPGLGLRLIYFSYDVKMKEKGDIPEGYSVSREKKERFSLILESASTNQTSMYLCASSAKGGSSYNEQFFGPGTRLTVL.

This clonotype has a count of ten or more. The chain combines TRBV19 with TRBJ2-1; D gene unclear. Trimming shortened V by 6 bases and J by 15 bases, and 18 bases separated the two germline ends. Germline V gives CDR1 LNHDA, CDR2 SQIVND (reference sequence). This CDR3 contains 12 residues. The CDR3 DNA is TGTGCCAGTAGCCACGGTCTGAATGCCCTGTTCTTC. Its protein product is CASSHGLNALFF. Supplemented by reference TRBV19 and TRBJ2-1, the full variable domain reads DGGITQSPKYLFRKEGQNVTLSCEQNLNHDAMYWYRQDPGQGLRLIYYSQIVNDFQKGDIAEGYSVSREKKESFPLTVTSAQKNPTAFYLCASSHGLNALFFGPGTRLTVL.

This clonotype occurred many times. The chain combines TRBV29-1 with TRBJ2-3; no clear D. CDR1 is SQVTM and CDR2 is ANQGSEA in the germline V gene. The CDR3 consists of 13 residues. V lost 3 bases and J lost 0, with 7 bases in between. The CDR3 spells CSVEVGSTDTQYF. DNA of the CDR3: TGCAGCGTTGAGGTTGGTAGCACAGATACGCAGTATTTT.

There are many counts of this clonotype. The chain recombines TRBV23-1 with TRBJ2-1; D remains unclear. TRBV23-1 is known as an ORF, though its function is uncertain. There are 14 residues in the CDR3. V lost 3 bases and J lost 5, with 11 bases in between. DNA for the CDR3: TGCGCCAGCAGTCACCTCGGTCTCGACAATGAGCAGTTCTTC. Protein sequence: CASSHLGLDNEQFF.

This clonotype was detected ten times or more. The chain has TRBV12-3 or TRBV12-4 and TRBJ1-1; D is undetermined. CDR3 length: 13 amino acids. The germline V and J ends were trimmed by 3 bases and 6 bases, with 11 bases remaining between them. CDR3 coding DNA: TGTGCCAGCAGTTTTCGGGTCGGCGCTGAAGCTTTCTTT. This gives the protein CASSFRVGAEAFF.

This clonotype was counted ten times or more. Compared with germline, one end of the junction differs, possibly owing to a read error. V usage is TRBV7-2 and J usage is TRBJ2-5; D call uncertain. Germline V CDR1 and CDR2: SGHTA, FQGNSA. The CDR3 totals 9 residues. The CDR3 sequence: CASSLGHSF. The CDR3 nucleotides read TGTGCCAGCAGCTTAGGTCATTCCTTC.

This clonotype has ten or more counts. The V gene is TRBV3-1, the J gene TRBJ2-7; D ambiguous. CDR1 LGHDT and CDR2 YNNKEL come from the germline V gene (reference sequence). V was pared by 0 bases and J by 3 bases, with 15 bases between. This CDR3 is built from 16 residues. The CDR3 DNA follows: TGTGCCAGCAGCCAAGATACGTTGGGCACGAACTACGAGCAGTACTTC. As protein: CASSQDTLGTNYEQYF.

This clonotype was counted at least ten times. The rearrangement links TRBV6-2 or TRBV6-3 to TRBJ2-6, with no clear D. From germline, CDR1 is MNHEY and CDR2 SVGEGT. The CDR3 is made up of 15 amino acids. The germline V and J ends were trimmed by 8 bases and 0 bases, with 11 bases remaining between them. CDR3: CASSEYRSGANVLTF. As DNA, the CDR3 is TGTGCCAGCTCCGAATACCGCTCTGGGGCCAACGTCCTGACTTTC.

With respect to this clonotype: A far more abundant clone sits one base away, making this likely a read error. The chain couples TRBV13 to TRBJ1-5, with 8 bases identical to TRBD1. After removal of 3 bases from V and 9 bases from J, the junction contained 13 bases not matched to a gene. CDR3 length: 16 amino acids. The germline gives CDR1 PRHDT, CDR2 FYEKMQ (reference sequence). The CDR3 region is CASSLREQGAYRPQHF. For the CDR3, the DNA is TGTGCCAGCAGCTTGCGGGAGCAGGGGGCATATCGGCCCCAGCATTTT. Filled out from reference TRBV13 and TRBJ1-5, the complete variable domain reads AAGVIQSPRHLIKEKRETATLKCYPIPRHDTVYWYQQGPGQDPQFLISFYEKMQSDKGSIPDRFSAQQFSDYHSELNMSSLELGDSALYFCASSLREQGAYRPQHFGDGTRLSIL.

This clonotype was seen many times. The CDR3 reads CASSEEGNQPQHF. The CDR3 DNA is TGTGCCAGCAGTGAAGAAGGCAATCAGCCCCAGCATTTT. V usage is TRBV2 and J usage is TRBJ1-5; D remains ambiguous. V lost 1 base to trimming and J lost 2 bases, with 3 bases between them. Germline V CDR1 and CDR2: SNHLY, FYNNEI. CDR3 length: 13 amino acids.

This clonotype was observed many times. The CDR3, as DNA: TGTGCCAGCCACGGGTTCGGGGACCCCACCGTCTACGAGCAGTACTTC. It yields the protein CASHGFGDPTVYEQYF. The rearrangement uses TRBV27 and TRBJ2-7, with D tentatively TRBD1 or TRBD2 (5 bases each). The V gene lost 8 bases and the J gene lost 3 bases, with 23 bases spanning the gap. This CDR3 spans 16 amino acids. Germline V CDR1 and CDR2: MNHEY, SMNVEV (reference sequence).

There are many counts of this clonotype. This chain links TRBV6-5 with TRBJ2-1, with 8 nucleotides matching TRBD1. This CDR3 contains 15 residues. Germline CDR1 reads MNHEY; CDR2 reads SVGAGI. The V and J ends lost 6 bases and 2 bases, in that order; junction bases with no gene match: 6. In nucleotides, the CDR3 is TGTGCCAGCAGATTACAGGGGGGAACCTACAATGAGCAGTTCTTC. Translated: CASRLQGGTYNEQFF.

Many counts were recorded for this clonotype. This chain joins TRBV5-1 and TRBJ2-2, with 8 bases identical to TRBD1. This CDR3 contains 16 residues. After removal of 2 bases from V and 7 bases from J, the junction contained 10 bases not matched to a gene. CDR1 SGHRS and CDR2 YFSETQ come from the germline V gene. CDR3 sequence reads: CASSLPGQGFIGELFF. CDR3 nucleotides: TGCGCCAGCAGCTTACCAGGACAGGGTTTTATCGGGGAGCTGTTTTTT. The full variable domain, in which reference TRBV5-1 and TRBJ2-2 provide the parts outside the CDR3, is KAGVTQTPRYLIKTRGQQVTLSCSPISGHRSVSWYQQTPGQGLQFLFEYFSETQRNKGNFPGRFSGRQFSNSRSEMNVSTLELGDSALYLCASSLPGQGFIGELFFGEGSRLTVL.

This clonotype came up many times. The rearrangement uses TRBV13 and TRBJ2-7, with D perhaps TRBD2 (5 bases). The CDR3 contains 14 residues. V was pared by 4 bases and J by 5 bases, with 15 bases between. Germline lookup yields CDR1 PRHDT and CDR2 FYEKMQ (reference sequence). CDR3 DNA: TGTGCCAGCAGCTCCCGCCGAGGGCGGGACGAGCAGTACTTC. Translated: CASSSRRGRDEQYF. Together with reference TRBV13 and TRBJ2-7, the CDR3 gives the full variable domain: AAGVIQSPRHLIKEKRETATLKCYPIPRHDTVYWYQQGPGQDPQFLISFYEKMQSDKGSIPDRFSAQQFSDYHSELNMSSLELGDSALYFCASSSRRGRDEQYFGPGTRLTVT.

The chain carries TRBV28 and TRBJ2-3; either TRBD1 or TRBD2 may fit D (5 bases each). With 4 bases removed from V and 6 bases from J, the gap between germline ends came to 17 bases. The CDR3 consists of 15 residues. CDR1 MDHEN and CDR2 SYDVKM come from the germline V gene. This chain's CDR3 is CASSSPGRLWDTQYF. CDR3 sequence (DNA): TGTGCCAGCAGTTCACCGGGACGGTTGTGGGATACGCAGTATTTT.

This rearrangement joins TRBV28 to TRBJ2-5; 8 bases fit TRBD2. CDR1 MDHEN and CDR2 SYDVKM come from the germline V gene. This CDR3 is built from 17 residues. V was clipped by 4 bases and J by 2 bases; unmatched bases: 12. Here the CDR3 DNA reads TGTGCCAGCAGTTCACGGGACGGTGGGACTAGGCAAGAGACCCAGTACTTC. This translates into CASSSRDGGTRQETQYF. The whole variable domain, filled in from reference TRBV28 and TRBJ2-5, reads DVKVTQSSRYLVKRTGEKVFLECVQDMDHENMFWYRQDPGLGLRLIYFSYDVKMKEKGDIPEGYSVSREKKERFSLILESASTNQTSMYLCASSSRDGGTRQETQYFGPGTRLLVL.

Many counts were recorded for this clonotype. This rearrangement joins TRBV5-1 to TRBJ1-5; no definite D call. The V end lost 0 bases, the J end lost 1 base, and 8 bases lay between the germline ends. Germline V lookup: CDR1 SGHRS, CDR2 YFSETQ. The CDR3 runs 15 residues. As DNA, the CDR3 is TGCGCCAGCAGCTTGGAGGGCACCAGCAATCAGCCCCAGCATTTT. Translating gives CASSLEGTSNQPQHF.

This clonotype was observed at least ten times. J is TRBJ1-2 and V is TRBV5-4; 7 nucleotides align to TRBD1. The CDR3 runs to 13 residues. CDR1 and CDR2 from the germline V gene are SGHNT and YYREEE (reference sequence). The trim removed 4 bases at V and 8 bases at J, leaving 8 bases unmatched. The chain's CDR3 is CASSLQGVRGYTF. For the CDR3, the DNA is TGTGCCAGCAGCCTTCAGGGGGTTCGGGGCTACACCTTC.

This clonotype was seen at least ten times. The chain is built from TRBV7-8 and TRBJ1-3; the D gene is possibly TRBD1 (5 bases). Trimming pared 5 bases from V and 0 bases from J, leaving 14 bases between. Germline V CDR1 and CDR2: SGHVS, FQNEAQ. This CDR3 has 16 residues. CDR3 bases: TGTGCCAGCAGCCAACAGGTGGAGGTCTCTGGAAACACCATATATTTT. Protein sequence: CASSQQVEVSGNTIYF.

The chain joins TRBV2 to TRBJ2-1, with 10 bases identical to TRBD2. The junction had 14 bases not matched to a gene; V was cut back by 4 bases and J by 8 bases. Germline values: CDR1 SNHLY, CDR2 FYNNEI. The CDR3 runs to 17 residues. CDR3 DNA sequence: TGTGCCAGCAGTGGCTCTAGCGGGAGAAGGGTCGGTCATGAGCAGTTCTTC. It specifies CASSGSSGRRVGHEQFF.

The table lists this clonotype with many counts. V usage is TRBV7-2 and J usage is TRBJ2-1; 7 bases map to TRBD2. The CDR3 sequence is 12 residues long. With 7 bases clipped from V and 10 bases from J, the junction kept 7 bases outside the gene matches. Germline values: CDR1 SGHTA, CDR2 FQGNSA. CDR3 in DNA: TGTGCCAGCACCCGACTAGCTCGGGAGCAGTTCTTC. It yields the protein CASTRLAREQFF. The whole variable domain, filled in from reference TRBV7-2 and TRBJ2-1, reads GAGVSQSPSNKVTEKGKDVELRCDPISGHTALYWYRQSLGQGLEFLIYFQGNSAPDKSGLPSDRFSAERTGGSVSTLTIQRTQQEDSAVYLCASTRLAREQFFGPGTRLTVL.

About this clonotype itself: A far larger clone is one nucleotide away, so this likely arose from a read error. The chain uses TRBV4-2 and TRBJ2-1; 8 bases map to TRBD1. Germline V gene sequence: CDR1 LGHNA, CDR2 YNFKEQ. V trimming: 1 base; J trimming: 8 bases; junction bases outside the gene matches: 10. CDR3 size: 16 residues. CDR3: CASSQAGTGRFDEQFF. Here the CDR3 DNA reads TGTGCCAGCAGCCAAGCGGGGACAGGACGTTTCGATGAGCAGTTCTTC.

This clonotype has just a few counts. A far larger clone is off by one base, so a read error is likely. The gene calls are TRBV6-8 and TRBJ2-3; 9 positions agree with TRBD2. V shed 5 bases and J 2 bases; nucleotides not matched to a gene: 2. CDR1 and CDR2 from the germline V gene are MNHGY and SAAAGT. The CDR3 sequence is 14 residues long. CDR3 coding DNA: TGTGCCAGCAGTGGCGGGAGGGCCACAGATACGCAGTATTTT. Protein product: CASSGGRATDTQYF.

This clonotype has a count of ten or more. The chain links TRBV30 to TRBJ2-7; TRBD2 might be the D (6 bases). The CDR3 totals 19 residues. Looked up from germline, CDR1 is GTSNPN and CDR2 is SVGIG (reference sequence). The V end was cut by 2 bases, the J end by 0 bases, with 26 bases between. The CDR3 DNA is TGTGCCTGGAGTTTTGGGAGGACCGGGTTCGTGCCAGTCTCCTACGAGCAGTACTTC. Translation gives CAWSFGRTGFVPVSYEQYF.

This clonotype was seen only a few times. The CDR3 coding sequence is TGCGCCAGCAGCTTGGACTGGGGAGGGCCCCAGCATTTT. Encoded protein: CASSLDWGGPQHF. The chain employs TRBV5-1 and TRBJ1-5; D uncertain. V lost 0 bases, J lost 9 bases, and 10 bases lay in between. The CDR3 loop spans 13 amino acids. From germline, CDR1 is SGHRS and CDR2 YFSETQ.

The chain combines TRBV27 with TRBJ1-1; unclear D gene. This CDR3 region has 17 residues. Germline V gene sequence: CDR1 MNHEY, CDR2 SMNVEV (reference sequence). Deletions cut 1 base from V and 4 bases from J, with 19 bases between. The CDR3 is CASSLYPPGQVGTEAFF. Here the CDR3 DNA reads TGTGCCAGCAGTTTATATCCCCCTGGGCAGGTGGGCACTGAAGCTTTCTTT.

The gene calls are TRBV20-1 and TRBJ2-1; TRBD2 aligns across 12 bases. The CDR3 loop spans 17 amino acids. The germline V gene has CDR1 DFQATT and CDR2 SNEGSKA (reference sequence). Losses at the gene ends were 3 bases for V and 0 bases for J; bases not matched to a gene: 6. CDR3 sequence reads: CSARSTSGGSSYNEQFF. CDR3 DNA: TGCAGTGCTAGGAGCACTAGCGGGGGGAGCTCCTACAATGAGCAGTTCTTC.

This chain uses TRBV20-1 with TRBJ1-1; 10 nucleotides line up with TRBD1. Germline assignment: CDR1 DFQATT and CDR2 SNEGSKA (reference sequence). The CDR3 has 11 residues. J gave up 8 bases and V 3 bases, and 0 bases lay outside the gene matches. The chain's CDR3 is CSARTGGEAFF. The CDR3 nucleotides read TGCAGTGCTAGGACAGGGGGCGAAGCTTTCTTT.

This chain links TRBV24-1 with TRBJ2-2; D may be TRBD2 (6 bases). V lost 2 bases and J 1 base, leaving 13 bases between the germline ends. The CDR3 sequence is 17 residues long. Germline CDR1 is KGHDR and CDR2 is SFDVKD. This chain's CDR3 is CATSDSAGRGNTGELFF. DNA of the CDR3: TGTGCCACCAGTGATTCGGCCGGGCGGGGGAACACCGGGGAGCTGTTTTTT.

The V gene is TRBV29-1, the J gene TRBJ1-2; D unclear. Germline CDR1 and CDR2: SQVTM and ANQGSEA. The CDR3 is 13 amino acids. V shed 4 bases and J shed 4 bases, with 13 bases lying between them. In DNA, the CDR3 is TGCAGCGTTGCCCCAGCAGGACCCTATGGCTACACCTTC. This sequence encodes CSVAPAGPYGYTF.

This clonotype was observed many times. The V gene is TRBV3-1, the J gene TRBJ1-3; D is undetermined. There are 16 residues in the CDR3. CDR1 and CDR2 from the germline V gene are LGHDT and YNNKEL (reference sequence). Trimming stripped 0 bases from V and 1 base from J, with 10 bases between. CDR3 sequence: CASSQDRAPSGNTIYF. The CDR3 coding sequence is TGTGCCAGCAGCCAAGATCGGGCCCCATCTGGAAACACCATATATTTT.